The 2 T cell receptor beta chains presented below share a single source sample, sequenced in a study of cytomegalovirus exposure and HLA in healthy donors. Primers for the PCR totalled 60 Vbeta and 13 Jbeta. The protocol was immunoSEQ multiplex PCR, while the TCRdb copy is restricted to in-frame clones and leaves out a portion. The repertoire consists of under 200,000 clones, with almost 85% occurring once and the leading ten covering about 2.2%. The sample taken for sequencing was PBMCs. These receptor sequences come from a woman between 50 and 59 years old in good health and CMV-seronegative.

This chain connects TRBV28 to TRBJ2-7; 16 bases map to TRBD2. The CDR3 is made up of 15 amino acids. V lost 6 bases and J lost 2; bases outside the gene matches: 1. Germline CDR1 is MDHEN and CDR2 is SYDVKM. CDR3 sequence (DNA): TGTGCCAGCAGGGGGACTAGCGGGAGGGCCTACGAGCAGTACTTC. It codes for CASRGTSGRAYEQYF.

The CDR3 sequence: CASSVRTSQADTQYF. The CDR3 coding sequence is TGTGCCAGCTCAGTTAGGACTAGTCAAGCAGATACGCAGTATTTT. The chain is built from TRBV18 and TRBJ2-3; TRBD2 agrees at 7 bases. Germline lookup yields CDR1 KGHSH and CDR2 LQKENI. The ends lost 5 bases at V and 4 bases at J; junction bases unmatched: 9. The CDR3 spans 15 residues.